This T cell receptor beta chain was observed in a study of control samples from healthy donors and cancer patients. The germline V gene encodes CDR1 LNHDA and CDR2 SQIVND (reference sequence). The V gene lost 8 bases and the J gene lost 4 bases, with 14 bases spanning the gap. The CDR3 length is 13 residues. The data were produced by immunoSEQ multiplex PCR, yet TCRdb's version contains in-frame clones alone and is incomplete. The top ten hold 2.5% to 3% of the sample, which has 100,000 to 150,000 clones, around nine tenths seen once. Sequenced input: blood. This receptor was obtained from a man in his forties in good health. The chain uses TRBV19 and TRBJ1-2, with D tentatively TRBD1 (5 bases). The DNA for the CDR3 is TGTGCCAGTGGGGGGGGTGTGTCCTATGGCTACACCTTC. It encodes CASGGGVSYGYTF.